The entry that follows covers one T cell receptor (beta chain) sequence. This clonotype was found many times. Its antigen remains unidentified. Base-call qualities are not available, and no considerably larger clone is one nucleotide away. The method behind the library was RACE. The sequencer listed for this sample is NextSeq 500. During library preparation, unique molecular identifiers were attached to individual cDNA molecules so that TCRs could be counted in a quantitative, reproducible way. Both TCR alpha and TCR beta chains were sequenced from each blood RNA sample. Per the original workflow: The median number of TCRs per sample was some 100,000, ranging from 23,224 to 690,600. V, J and CDR3 annotation of the TCR reads was carried out using the Decombinator software suite. For PS versus PT1 abundance plots, all samples were subsampled to the same number of TCRs (28,000). Expanded TCRs were defined as absent before sensitization and observed at least eight times at the 2-week time point. Starting from the raw public reads, TCRdb applied fastp trimming at Q25, assembled clones with MiXCR and retained in-frame beta chains. Rows with one shared CDR3 protein collapse into an entry with the most common genes and DNA. The V and J calls were not made by the authors but by TCRdb's processing. Within this sample are some 400,000 distinct CDR3 sequences, with 5% to 6.5% of them counted one time only. Of the sample, 2.5% to 3% is held by the ten largest clones.

The data derive from a study of human T cells and chemical hapten exposure (dated by TCRdb to the early 2020s). Regarding the complete study: For sensitization, 2% DPC in acetone was applied to a 2 cm by 2 cm area of upper inner arm skin. Blood samples were taken from patients before sensitization (week 0) and then at 2, 6 and about 24 weeks after DPC sensitization. Weekly therapeutic DPC doses were additionally applied to the scalp of patients throughout the approximately 23-week study period. About 30 alopecia patients provided blood for TCR sequencing at one to four time points (pre-sensitization, 2, 6 and 24 weeks). Alopecia areata with under or over 50% scalp involvement, alopecia totalis and alopecia universalis were represented in the patient cohort, which was mostly female. Libraries were combined into a pool for sequencing, and differences in TCR yield between samples came mainly from small differences in library volumes within the pool. The study tracked peripheral blood TCR repertoire changes in vivo during primary and secondary sensitization to the hapten diphenylcyclopropenone (DPC) in alopecia patients. Patch testing was done on the upper back using Finn chambers containing 0.01% DPC, and results were scored after 6 days according to International Contact Dermatitis Research Group standards. The study at large found these results: DPC sensitization did not change the number of TCRs with a frequency above 1 in 1000, and there was no evidence of changes in global repertoire structure. Compared with pre-sensitization or healthy control sets, expanded TCRs formed significantly more large CDR3 similarity clusters, which is consistent with antigen-driven responses. All patients had alopecia, a presumed autoimmune disease, so their immune response might differ from that of healthy individuals. Repeated subsampling changed both the strength of the expansion versus patch-test correlation and the threshold at which that correlation became significant. Patch test score correlated positively with the number of PT1 expanded TCRs, reaching significance at thresholds 8, 16 and 32 but not at 4.

V lost 1 base and J lost 1 base, and the count of bases not matched to a germline gene is 2. The CDR3 goes from the cysteine to the phenylalanine over 17 residues. The entry retains the CDR3 DNA only, 51 bases that are in frame from base 1. The CDR1 and CDR2 encoded by the germline V gene are SGHTA and FQGNSA. What this sample's time point label stands for: pre-sensitization, week 0. The meaning of the sample's treatment or condition label: therapeutic diphenylcyclopropenone sensitization with weekly scalp DPC. At every patch-test visit, the blood draw took place before the patch test was put on. Eligible patients were aged 18 to 70, diagnosed with alopecia, deemed suitable for DPC therapy, and excluded if pregnant. Total RNA was extracted from unfractionated whole blood collected in Tempus Blood RNA tubes.

This clonotype was obtained from a woman aged 45-60 years with alopecia areata. Some clones in this sample may be carry-over from other donors' samples. This specimen consisted of whole blood, obtained in connection with sensitization to the hapten diphenylcyclopropenone (DPC). The chain employs TRBV7-2 and TRBJ2-3, with 13 middle bases fitting TRBD2. This receptor carries the CDR3 CASSLVTSGGGTDTQYF. The DNA is as follows: TGTGCCAGCAGCTTAGTAACTAGCGGGGGGGGCACAGATACGCAGTATTTT.